The 18 T cell receptor beta chains below were found in one sample sequenced in a study of cytomegalovirus exposure and HLA in healthy donors. Using immunoSEQ multiplex PCR, the repertoire was profiled, and TCRdb retains in-frame clones only, with some absent. The data contain 200,000 or so clones, approximately 84% of them seen just once; the ten biggest clones take up over 5.5%. Sequencing was done on a sample of PBMCs. These receptors were collected from a man aged 18 to 30 in good health and CMV-seropositive.

This chain links TRBV5-4 with TRBJ2-7; 8 bases fit TRBD2. The CDR3 extends over 12 amino acids. With V trimmed by 4 bases and J by 7 bases, 4 bases remained unmatched. CDR1 and CDR2 from the germline V gene are SGHNT and YYREEE (reference sequence). The chain's CDR3 is CASSAGLEEQYF. The CDR3 DNA reads TGTGCCAGCAGCGCGGGACTAGAGGAGCAGTACTTC. Looking up the rest from reference TRBV5-4 and TRBJ2-7 gives the full variable domain: ETGVTQSPTHLIKTRGQQVTLRCSSQSGHNTVSWYQQALGQGPQFIFQYYREEENGRGNFPPRFSGLQFPNYSSELNVNALELDDSALYLCASSAGLEEQYFGPGTRLTVT.

V and J are TRBV18 and TRBJ2-1; D may be TRBD1 (5 bases). With 0 bases removed from V and 9 bases from J, the gap between germline ends came to 6 bases. Looked up from germline, CDR1 is KGHSH and CDR2 is LQKENI. The CDR3 consists of 12 residues. CDR3: CASSPPQGEQFF. DNA of the CDR3: TGTGCCAGCTCACCACCGCAGGGTGAGCAGTTCTTC.

This clone has a handful of counts. The rearrangement joins TRBV7-6 to TRBJ2-1; 9 nucleotides align to TRBD2. V lost 6 bases, J lost 4 bases, and 10 bases stayed unmatched. Germline V lookup: CDR1 SGHVS, CDR2 FNYEAQ. The CDR3 covers 16 residues. The chain's CDR3 is CASSSRGLADYNEQFF. The CDR3 region has the DNA TGTGCCAGCAGTTCCCGGGGACTAGCCGATTACAATGAGCAGTTCTTC.

The J gene is TRBJ2-5, the V gene TRBV27; TRBD1 might be the D (6 bases). Trimming pared 5 bases from V and 6 bases from J, leaving 16 bases between. Germline V lookup: CDR1 MNHEY, CDR2 SMNVEV (reference sequence). CDR3 length equals 14 residues. The CDR3 region is CASSPLMGAKTQYF. The CDR3 region has the DNA TGTGCCAGCAGTCCCTTGATGGGGGCGAAGACCCAGTACTTC.

The chain employs TRBV27 and TRBJ2-2, with D perhaps matching TRBD2 (5 bases). Germline CDR1 MNHEY, CDR2 SMNVEV (reference sequence). Trimming took 5 bases from V and 1 from J, leaving 11 bases between them. This CDR3 has 15 amino acids. CDR3 amino acids: CASSRGGLNTGELFF. In DNA, the CDR3 is TGTGCCAGCAGTCGCGGCGGGCTGAACACCGGGGAGCTGTTTTTT.

This clone was found a few times. V usage is TRBV19 and J usage is TRBJ2-2; D ambiguous. The CDR3 length is 14 residues. The germline V gene has CDR1 LNHDA and CDR2 SQIVND (reference sequence). V lost 6 bases and J 4 bases, leaving 12 bases between the germline ends. The CDR3 protein is CASSLEYGTGELFF. The CDR3 DNA reads TGTGCCAGTAGCCTGGAGTACGGCACCGGGGAGCTGTTTTTT.

CDR3 coding DNA: TGTGCCAGCAGTTTTCGAGCAACCCGCTACGAGCAGTACTTC. Translation: CASSFRATRYEQYF. The chain joins TRBV28 to TRBJ2-7; unclear D gene. The germline gives CDR1 MDHEN, CDR2 SYDVKM. This CDR3 has 14 residues. V lost 3 bases and J 3 bases, leaving 12 bases between the germline ends.

The rearrangement links TRBV21-1 to TRBJ2-7; TRBD1 is taken as the D call from the table, unchecked against the DNA. TRBV21-1 is reported as a pseudogene. CDR3 length: 20 residues. In DNA, the CDR3 is TGTGCCAGCAGCAAAGTCCTTTCTACGGTCAGGCCCAGTACGACCTACGAGCAGTACTTC. Encoded protein: CASSKVLSTVRPSTTYEQYF.

CDR3 nucleotides: TGTGCCAGCAGCTTATTTCGAAACTCTGAGCAGTTCTTC. Its protein product is CASSLFRNSEQFF. The chain recombines TRBV7-8 with TRBJ2-1; D is unresolved. Germline CDR1 reads SGHVS; CDR2 reads FQNEAQ. With 2 bases removed from V and 9 bases from J, the gap between germline ends came to 11 bases. The CDR3 extends over 13 amino acids. Filled out from reference TRBV7-8 and TRBJ2-1, the complete variable domain reads GAGVSQSPRYKVAKRGQDVALRCDPISGHVSLFWYQQALGQGPEFLTYFQNEAQLDKSGLPSDRFFAERPEGSVSTLKIQRTQQEDSAVYLCASSLFRNSEQFFGPGTRLTVL.

This clone was found once. The chain combines TRBV5-4 with TRBJ1-2, with D perhaps TRBD1 (6 bases). With 4 bases removed from V and 4 bases from J, the gap between germline ends came to 17 bases. This CDR3 has 15 amino acids. Germline V gene lookup returns CDR1 SGHNT and CDR2 YYREEE (reference sequence). The CDR3 spells CASSTAGEWGYGYTF. DNA for the CDR3: TGTGCCAGCAGCACGGCAGGGGAGTGGGGCTATGGCTACACCTTC.

The chain links TRBV7-2 to TRBJ1-2; tentative D call: TRBD1 (6 bases). Germline V gene sequence: CDR1 SGHTA, CDR2 FQGNSA. The CDR3 consists of 15 residues. V dropped 1 base and J dropped 8 bases, with 17 bases sitting between them. The CDR3 spells CASSLEWQGRGGYTF. In DNA form, the CDR3 reads TGTGCCAGCAGCTTAGAATGGCAGGGGCGCGGGGGCTACACCTTC.

This clone was seen just once. V usage is TRBV27 and J usage is TRBJ2-7; the D is unclear. This CDR3 spans 12 amino acids. Per the germline V gene, CDR1 is MNHEY and CDR2 is SMNVEV (reference sequence). Trimming removed 4 bases at V and 7 bases at J, with 11 bases between. This chain's CDR3 is CASSSIDWEQYF. CDR3 in DNA: TGTGCCAGCAGTTCCATAGATTGGGAGCAGTACTTC.

The gene calls are TRBV28 and TRBJ1-5, with D uncertain. Germline V gene sequence: CDR1 MDHEN, CDR2 SYDVKM. CDR3 length: 16 amino acids. Trimming stripped 5 bases from V and 1 base from J, with 15 bases between. In DNA, the CDR3 is TGTGCCAGCAGTCCAACCATGGTTCTAAGCAATCAGCCCCAGCATTTT. This codes for CASSPTMVLSNQPQHF.

V gene TRBV2 combines with J gene TRBJ2-7, with 8 nucleotides matching TRBD1. The CDR3 spans 15 residues. The trim removed 4 bases at V and 7 bases at J, leaving 12 bases unmatched. Germline V lookup: CDR1 SNHLY, CDR2 FYNNEI. Here the CDR3 DNA reads TGTGCCAGCAGTGGGCTCGGACAGGGAGTTGGGGAGCAGTACTTC. Protein sequence: CASSGLGQGVGEQYF.

The chain carries TRBV9 and TRBJ1-2; the match to TRBD1 covers 8 bases. The germline CDR1 and CDR2 sequences are SGDLS and YYNGEE. The CDR3 runs 14 residues. Trimming at V came to 6 bases and at J to 2 bases, leaving 6 bases not matched to a gene. CDR3 bases: TGTGCCAGCACCTCGACAGGGGCCAACTATGGCTACACCTTC. It is translated as CASTSTGANYGYTF.

This clone was observed a few times. J is TRBJ2-7 and V is TRBV28; 7 nucleotides agree with TRBD2. The J segment lost 7 bases and the V segment lost 3 bases, leaving 9 bases of the junction unmatched. Germline CDR1 and CDR2: MDHEN and SYDVKM. The CDR3 totals 14 residues. The CDR3 region is CASSFHPRGGEQYF. CDR3 DNA sequence: TGTGCCAGCAGTTTCCACCCCCGGGGAGGGGAGCAGTACTTC.

V gene TRBV11-3 combines with J gene TRBJ2-5, with 14 nucleotides matching TRBD2. This CDR3 spans 15 amino acids. CDR1 is SGHNT and CDR2 is YENEEA in the germline V gene. J gave up 3 bases and V 5 bases, and 2 bases lay outside the gene matches. The CDR3: CASSPGLAGEETQYF. CDR3 bases: TGTGCCAGCAGCCCGGGACTAGCGGGAGAAGAGACCCAGTACTTC. Filled out from reference TRBV11-3 and TRBJ2-5, the complete variable domain reads EAGVVQSPRYKIIEKKQPVAFWCNPISGHNTLYWYLQNLGQGPELLIRYENEEAVDDSQLPKDRFSAERLKGVDSTLKIQPAELGDSAVYLCASSPGLAGEETQYFGPGTRLLVL.

The V gene is TRBV6-1, the J gene TRBJ1-1, with D unresolved. Trimming cost V 11 bases and J 13 bases, with 20 bases left between them. This CDR3 contains 11 residues. Germline lookup yields CDR1 MNHNS and CDR2 SASEGT. The CDR3 bases are TGTGCCGCGCCTTCGGGGATTAGTCTTTTCTTT. It codes for CAAPSGISLFF.